The clone carrying this TCR beta chain was seen a few times. The antigen remains undetermined. Germline assignment: CDR1 ENHRY and CDR2 SYGVKD. Germline trimming cut 6 bases from V and 3 bases from J; bases unmatched to any gene: 2. This CDR3 spans 13 amino acids. Amplification of TCR beta CDR3 regions was performed using RNA transcripts as template. A set of HTBI primers served as the primers for a first-round RT-PCR of the TCR CDR3. TCRdb re-derived calls from the multiplex PCR reads in MiXCR, one entry per CDR3 protein. The sample lists roughly 200,000 distinct CDR3 sequences, around 17% occurring once. This sample was taken from a study of T cells in Graves' hyperthyroidism and ophthalmopathy. Study-wide results and caveats: Most thyroid clonotypes expanded above 0.001 were also detected in blood. A model of 13 V-J features distinguished ophthalmopathy from stable hyperthyroidism.

An approximately 10 ml volume of fresh peripheral blood provided the PBMCs. V and J are TRBV10-3 and TRBJ1-3, with 7 bases fitting TRBD1. The sequencing sample was made of blood. The receptor was isolated from a man aged 40-50 years with Graves' hyperthyroidism. DNA for the CDR3: TGTGCCATCAGAGGGACAGATGGAAACACCATATATTTT. This codes for CAIRGTDGNTIYF.